The T cell receptor (beta chain) described here comes from a study of blood T cells in healthy people across ages. It was with a sample-barcoded 5' primer and a J-beta primer mix that a second PCR of about 7 to 12 cycles was run. TCRdb itself ran the 5' RACE reads through MiXCR, one entry per CDR3 protein. The repertoire holds some 800,000 distinct CDR3 sequences, around two fifths seen once, with under 20% in the top ten. Individuals who donated were healthy Caucasians from Russia aged roughly 6 to 90. In each sample, at least 6 million PBMCs were isolated. Per individual sample, total RNA of at least 5.5 micrograms was extracted. CDR1 and CDR2 from the germline V gene are LNHDA and SQIVND (reference sequence). The CDR3 covers 19 residues. The V and J ends lost 3 bases and 0 bases, in that order; junction bases with no gene match: 14.

The gene calls are TRBV19 and TRBJ2-4, with 7 positions matching TRBD2. The specimen was blood. The origin of this receptor is a man aged 55 to 70 in good health. The CDR3 coding sequence is TGTGCCAGTAGTATTAAGGCACGGGGCGGGGGACTAGCCAAAAACATTCAGTACTTC. Translation: CASSIKARGGGLAKNIQYF.